Presented here are 19 T cell receptor beta chains from one specimen sequenced in a study of post-analysis software for immune sequencing data. These receptors' targets are unknown. The TCR beta cDNA libraries contained unique molecular identifiers. TCRdb reprocessed the PCR reads via MiXCR and lists one record per CDR3 protein. The data contain roughly 400,000 distinct CDR3 sequences, approximately 37% of them singletons. Study-level findings and limits: Five TRBV segments (TRBV5-6, TRBV5-1 and TRBV20-1 among them) occurred more frequently in patients than in controls.

The sequenced sample consisted of blood. The source of these receptors is a girl aged 2-10 years with multiple sclerosis.

This chain links TRBV7-2 with TRBJ1-5, with D maybe TRBD1 (6 bases). Germline values: CDR1 SGHTA, CDR2 FQGNSA. Trimming shortened V by 1 base and J by 7 bases, and 11 bases separated the two germline ends. The CDR3 is 14 residues long. CDR3 protein: CASSLGTGKQPQHF. The CDR3 nucleotides are TGTGCCAGCAGCTTAGGTACAGGGAAACAGCCCCAGCATTTT.

This clonotype was seen a few times. The J gene is TRBJ2-3, the V gene TRBV28, with 9 bases aligning to TRBD2. Trimming took 6 bases from V and 1 from J; bases not matched to a gene: 5. CDR3 length: 15 residues. Per the germline V gene, CDR1 is MDHEN and CDR2 is SYDVKM. The CDR3 reads CASSLAGRGTDTQYF. Here the CDR3 DNA reads TGTGCCAGCAGCCTAGCGGGGAGGGGCACAGATACGCAGTATTTT.

This clonotype was seen a few times. The V and J genes are TRBV7-2 and TRBJ2-1, with a tentative D call TRBD2 (5 bases). Trimming took 1 base from V and 9 from J, leaving 10 bases between them. Germline V gene data show CDR1 as SGHTA and CDR2 as FQGNSA. The CDR3 length is 13 residues. The chain's CDR3 is CASSLGRAGEQFF. DNA of the CDR3: TGTGCCAGCAGCTTAGGGCGGGCGGGTGAGCAGTTCTTC.

The CDR3 DNA reads as TGCGCCAGCAGCTTGGCTCTCCGGAATATCGACGAGCAGTACTTC. Encoded protein: CASSLALRNIDEQYF. The rearrangement joins TRBV5-1 to TRBJ2-7; D is ambiguous. The CDR3 runs to 15 residues. The germline V and J ends were trimmed by 0 bases and 5 bases, with 15 bases remaining between them. The V gene's germline CDR1 is SGHRS and CDR2 YFSETQ.

This rearrangement joins TRBV12-5 to TRBJ2-1; D is undetermined. Trimming took 5 bases from V and 10 from J, leaving 12 bases between them. This CDR3 has 12 residues. The germline CDR1 and CDR2 sequences are LGHNT and FRNRAP. DNA for the CDR3: TGTGCTAGTGGTGGAAACAAGGACGAGCAGTTCTTC. It translates to CASGGNKDEQFF.

In its sample, this clonotype was seen a few times. The chain employs TRBV29-1 and TRBJ2-1; 7 positions match TRBD1. Germline CDR1 SQVTM, CDR2 ANQGSEA. With V trimmed by 6 bases and J by 3 bases, 8 bases remained unmatched. The CDR3 sequence is 14 residues long. DNA of the CDR3: TGCAGCGTCCCGACAGGGAGCCACTACAATGAGCAGTTCTTC. Its protein product is CSVPTGSHYNEQFF.

In this sample, this clonotype turned up a few times. The V gene is TRBV6-5, the J gene TRBJ1-4; TRBD1 might be the D (6 bases). CDR1 MNHEY and CDR2 SVGAGI come from the germline V gene. The CDR3 consists of 15 residues. V was clipped by 5 bases and J by 4 bases, with 14 bases between them. The CDR3 reads CASSANRASNEKLFF. The DNA of the CDR3 is TGTGCCAGCAGTGCCAACAGGGCGAGTAATGAAAAACTGTTTTTT.

This chain connects TRBV7-8 to TRBJ2-7; 11 nucleotides match TRBD2. The CDR3 has 14 amino acids. With 2 bases clipped from V and 5 bases from J, the junction kept 2 bases outside the gene matches. Germline V gives CDR1 SGHVS, CDR2 FQNEAQ. The CDR3 here is CASSLRLAGNEQYF. The CDR3 DNA sequence: TGTGCCAGCAGCTTACGACTAGCGGGGAACGAGCAGTACTTC.

This clonotype has a handful of counts. The CDR3 nucleotides are TGTGCCAGCACCCAGGACCGCGGGGCCAACGTCCTGACTTTC. The encoded protein is CASTQDRGANVLTF. The gene calls are TRBV3-1 and TRBJ2-6; no reliable D call. Germline V gene data show CDR1 as LGHDT and CDR2 as YNNKEL (reference sequence). V was pared by 7 bases and J by 4 bases, with 11 bases between. The CDR3 consists of 14 residues.

This clonotype appeared a single time. One end of the junction fails to match germline, which may point to a read error. This chain uses TRBV27 with TRBJ2-1; D gene unclear. CDR3 length: 12 amino acids. Germline V gene data show CDR1 as MNHEY and CDR2 as SMNVEV (reference sequence). CDR3 region: CAGSWVGNEQFF. CDR3 DNA sequence: TGTGCCGGCAGTTGGGTAGGGAATGAGCAGTTCTTC.

This clonotype was counted a few times. This chain connects TRBV20-1 to TRBJ2-6, with 8 bases fitting TRBD1. After removal of 8 bases from V and 2 bases from J, the junction contained 8 bases not matched to a gene. Germline V gene data show CDR1 as DFQATT and CDR2 as SNEGSKA (reference sequence). The CDR3 is made up of 15 amino acids. The CDR3 region is CSLPTGAAGANVLTF. The CDR3 region has the DNA TGCAGTCTTCCGACAGGGGCGGCTGGGGCCAACGTCCTGACTTTC.

The table lists this clonotype with a few counts. The CDR3, as DNA: TGTGCCAGCAGTGATGAGGGACTAGCGATAAATGAGCAGTTCTTC. It translates to CASSDEGLAINEQFF. The chain employs TRBV6-1 and TRBJ2-1; 10 bases match TRBD2. This CDR3 is 15 amino acids long. Looked up from germline, CDR1 is MNHNS and CDR2 is SASEGT. Germline trimming cut 3 bases from V and 7 bases from J; bases unmatched to any gene: 6.

This chain joins TRBV5-1 and TRBJ1-1, with 11 bases identical to TRBD1. CDR3 size: 15 residues. Germline lookup yields CDR1 SGHRS and CDR2 YFSETQ. Trimming removed 4 bases from V and 4 bases from J; junction bases left unmatched: 6. The CDR3 reads CASSTPDRGPTEAFF. CDR3 DNA sequence: TGCGCCAGCAGCACCCCGGACAGGGGGCCCACTGAAGCTTTCTTT.

The chain recombines TRBV7-3 with TRBJ1-1; D uncertain. The V and J ends lost 1 base and 4 bases respectively, with 13 bases between them. This CDR3 is 15 amino acids long. Germline V gene lookup returns CDR1 SGHTA and CDR2 FQGTGA. The CDR3 sequence: CASSLNAGMSTEAFF. The CDR3 bases are TGTGCCAGCAGCTTAAACGCAGGCATGAGCACTGAAGCTTTCTTT.

This clonotype turned up a few times. The chain uses TRBV7-3 and TRBJ2-5; 9 nucleotides align to TRBD2. The J call may be in error: the DNA end matches TRBJ2-7 better. The V gene's germline CDR1 is SGHTA and CDR2 FQGTGA. This CDR3 contains 15 residues. The CDR3, as DNA: TGTGCCAGCAGTCAAGGGGCGGGAGGGCCCTACGAGCAGTACTTC. This translates into CASSQGAGGPYEQYF.

The J gene is TRBJ1-5, the V gene TRBV28, with 12 nucleotides matching TRBD1. The CDR3 has 20 residues. CDR1 and CDR2 (germline): MDHEN, SYDVKM. The V segment lost 10 bases and the J segment 2 bases; nucleotides outside the gene matches: 21. CDR3 region: CATASGTGGDRFGRNQPQHF. CDR3 DNA: TGTGCCACAGCCTCCGGGACAGGGGGCGATCGGTTCGGGCGCAATCAGCCCCAGCATTTT.

The CDR3: CASSLMSLGGLAGNEQFF. As DNA, the CDR3 is TGTGCCAGCAGCTTAATGTCCCTGGGGGGACTAGCGGGCAATGAGCAGTTCTTC. J is TRBJ2-1 and V is TRBV7-3, with 12 nucleotides matching TRBD2. The CDR3 runs 18 residues. After removal of 1 base from V and 6 bases from J, the junction contained 10 bases not matched to a gene. Germline CDR1 is SGHTA and CDR2 is FQGTGA.

This sequence joins TRBV5-1 and TRBJ2-1; D might be TRBD1 (5 bases). V lost 2 bases and J lost 0, with 15 bases in between. CDR3 size: 17 residues. The V gene's germline CDR1 is SGHRS and CDR2 YFSETQ. Written as DNA, the CDR3 is TGCGCCAGCAGCTTTGGTGGGGCAGTCAGCTCCTACAATGAGCAGTTCTTC. Translated: CASSFGGAVSSYNEQFF.

This clonotype was picked up a small number of times. This chain links TRBV4-1 with TRBJ1-5; D is unclear. The CDR3 covers 15 residues. Germline values: CDR1 MGHRA, CDR2 YSYEKL. Trimming took 1 base from V and 0 from J, leaving 7 bases between them. DNA of the CDR3: TGCGCCAGCAGCCAAGTTGAGTATAGCAATCAGCCCCAGCATTTT. Translation: CASSQVEYSNQPQHF.